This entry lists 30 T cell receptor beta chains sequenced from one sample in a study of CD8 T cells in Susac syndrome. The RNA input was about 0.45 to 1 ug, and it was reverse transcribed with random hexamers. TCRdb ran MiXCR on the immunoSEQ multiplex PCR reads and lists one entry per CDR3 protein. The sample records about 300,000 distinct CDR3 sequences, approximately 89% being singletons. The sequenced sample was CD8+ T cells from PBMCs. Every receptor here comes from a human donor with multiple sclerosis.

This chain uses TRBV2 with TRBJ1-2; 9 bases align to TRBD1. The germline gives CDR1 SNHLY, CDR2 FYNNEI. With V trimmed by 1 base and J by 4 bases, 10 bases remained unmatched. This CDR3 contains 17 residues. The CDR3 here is CASSEGWTGERSYGYTF. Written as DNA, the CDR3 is TGTGCCAGCAGTGAAGGTTGGACAGGGGAGCGGAGCTATGGCTACACCTTC.

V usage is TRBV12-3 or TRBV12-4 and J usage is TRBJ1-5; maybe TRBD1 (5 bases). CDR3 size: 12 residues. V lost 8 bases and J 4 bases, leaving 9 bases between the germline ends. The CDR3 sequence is CASVGANQPQHF. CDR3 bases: TGTGCCAGCGTCGGGGCAAATCAGCCCCAGCATTTT.

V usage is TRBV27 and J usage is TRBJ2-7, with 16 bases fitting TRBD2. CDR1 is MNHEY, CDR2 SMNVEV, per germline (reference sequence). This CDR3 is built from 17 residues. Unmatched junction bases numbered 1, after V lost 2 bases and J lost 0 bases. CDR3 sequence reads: CASSLGTSGRDSYEQYF. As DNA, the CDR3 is TGTGCCAGCAGTTTAGGGACTAGCGGGAGGGACTCCTACGAGCAGTACTTC.

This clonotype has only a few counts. CDR3: CASSPGQGDTGELFF. Written as DNA, the CDR3 is TGTGCCAGCAGCCCGGGACAGGGGGACACCGGGGAGCTGTTTTTT. The chain links TRBV7-6 to TRBJ2-2, with 11 nucleotides matching TRBD1. The germline V gene encodes CDR1 SGHVS and CDR2 FNYEAQ. CDR3 length equals 15 residues. J lost 3 bases, V lost 5 bases, and 2 bases had no gene match.

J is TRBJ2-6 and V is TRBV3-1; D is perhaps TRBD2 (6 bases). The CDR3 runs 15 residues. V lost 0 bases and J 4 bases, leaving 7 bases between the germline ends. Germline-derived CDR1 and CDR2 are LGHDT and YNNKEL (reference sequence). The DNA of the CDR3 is TGTGCCAGCAGCCAAGAGGGGAGGGGGGCCAACGTCCTGACTTTC. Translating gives CASSQEGRGANVLTF.

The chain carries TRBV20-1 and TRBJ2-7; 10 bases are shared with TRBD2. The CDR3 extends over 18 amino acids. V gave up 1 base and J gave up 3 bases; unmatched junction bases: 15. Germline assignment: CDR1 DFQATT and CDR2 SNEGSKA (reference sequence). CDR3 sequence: CSARAVAGGQPGNYEQYF. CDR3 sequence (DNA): TGCAGTGCTAGAGCAGTAGCGGGAGGCCAGCCGGGGAACTACGAGCAGTACTTC.

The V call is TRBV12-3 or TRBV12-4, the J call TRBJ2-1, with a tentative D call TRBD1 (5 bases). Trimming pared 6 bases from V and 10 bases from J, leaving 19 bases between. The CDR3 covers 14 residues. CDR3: CASSRLDNYEEQFF. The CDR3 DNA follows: TGTGCCAGCAGCCGCTTGGACAACTATGAAGAGCAGTTCTTC.

CDR3 nucleotides: TGTGCCAGCATCCAGGCGACCTACGAGCAGTACTTC. Residues: CASIQATYEQYF. The J gene is TRBJ2-7, the V gene TRBV2; D is uncertain. CDR1 and CDR2 (germline): SNHLY, FYNNEI. The CDR3 is 12 residues long. V shed 7 bases and J shed 2 bases, with 9 bases lying between them.

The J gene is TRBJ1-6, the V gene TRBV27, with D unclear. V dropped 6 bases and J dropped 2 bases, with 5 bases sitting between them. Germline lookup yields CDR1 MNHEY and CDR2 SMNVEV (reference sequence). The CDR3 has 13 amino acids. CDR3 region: CASRWAYNSPLHF. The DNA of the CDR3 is TGTGCCAGCAGGTGGGCCTATAATTCACCCCTCCACTTT.

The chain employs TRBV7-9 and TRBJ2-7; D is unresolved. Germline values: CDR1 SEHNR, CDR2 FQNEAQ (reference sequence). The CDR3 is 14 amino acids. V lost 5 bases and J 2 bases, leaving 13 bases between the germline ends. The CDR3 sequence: CASSRDPATYEQYF. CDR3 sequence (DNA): TGTGCCAGCAGCCGAGACCCAGCCACCTACGAGCAGTACTTC.

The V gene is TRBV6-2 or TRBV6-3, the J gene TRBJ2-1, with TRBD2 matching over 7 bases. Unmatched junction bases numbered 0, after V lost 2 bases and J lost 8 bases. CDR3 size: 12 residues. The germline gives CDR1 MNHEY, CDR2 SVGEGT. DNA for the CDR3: TGTGCCAGCAGTTACGCGGGGGATGAGCAGTTCTTC. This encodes CASSYAGDEQFF.

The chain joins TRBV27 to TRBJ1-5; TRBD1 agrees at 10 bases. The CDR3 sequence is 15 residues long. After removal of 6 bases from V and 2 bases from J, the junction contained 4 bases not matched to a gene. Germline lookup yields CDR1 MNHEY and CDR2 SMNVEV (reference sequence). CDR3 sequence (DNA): TGTGCCAGCAGGGACAGGGGGGAGCGCAATCAGCCCCAGCATTTT. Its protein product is CASRDRGERNQPQHF.

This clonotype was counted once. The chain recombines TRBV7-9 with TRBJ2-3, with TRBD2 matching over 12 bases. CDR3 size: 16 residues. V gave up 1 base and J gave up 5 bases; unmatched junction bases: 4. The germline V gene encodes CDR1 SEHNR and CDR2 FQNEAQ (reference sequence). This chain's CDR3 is CASSLGLAGVVDTQYF. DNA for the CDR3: TGTGCCAGCAGCTTAGGACTAGCGGGAGTCGTAGATACGCAGTATTTT.

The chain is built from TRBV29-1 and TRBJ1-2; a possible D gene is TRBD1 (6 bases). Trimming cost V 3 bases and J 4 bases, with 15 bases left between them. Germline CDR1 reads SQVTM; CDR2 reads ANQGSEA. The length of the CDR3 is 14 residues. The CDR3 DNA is TGCAGCGTTGAGGGGCAGGGGAGGTCCTATGGCTACACCTTC. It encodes CSVEGQGRSYGYTF. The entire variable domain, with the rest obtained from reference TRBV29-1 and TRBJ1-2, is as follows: SAVISQKPSRDICQRGTSLTIQCQVDSQVTMMFWYRQQPGQSLTLIATANQGSEATYESGFVIDKFPISRPNLTFSTLTVSNMSPEDSSIYLCSVEGQGRSYGYTFGSGTRLTVV.

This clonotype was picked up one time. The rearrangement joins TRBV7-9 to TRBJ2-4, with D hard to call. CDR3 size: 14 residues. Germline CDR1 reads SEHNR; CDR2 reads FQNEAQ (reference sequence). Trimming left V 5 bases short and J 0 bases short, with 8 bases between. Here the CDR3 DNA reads TGTGCCAGCAGCCCTCAGGAAGCCAAAAACATTCAGTACTTC. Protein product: CASSPQEAKNIQYF.

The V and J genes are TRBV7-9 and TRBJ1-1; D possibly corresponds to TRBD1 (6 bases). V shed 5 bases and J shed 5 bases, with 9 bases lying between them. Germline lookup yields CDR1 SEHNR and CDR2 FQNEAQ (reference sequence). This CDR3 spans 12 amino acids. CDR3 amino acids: CASSTGPTEAFF. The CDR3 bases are TGTGCCAGCAGCACAGGGCCGACTGAAGCTTTCTTT. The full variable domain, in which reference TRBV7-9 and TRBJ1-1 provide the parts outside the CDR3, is DTGVSQNPRHKITKRGQNVTFRCDPISEHNRLYWYRQTLGQGPEFLTYFQNEAQLEKSRLLSDRFSAERPKGSFSTLEIQRTEQGDSAMYLCASSTGPTEAFFGQGTRLTVV.

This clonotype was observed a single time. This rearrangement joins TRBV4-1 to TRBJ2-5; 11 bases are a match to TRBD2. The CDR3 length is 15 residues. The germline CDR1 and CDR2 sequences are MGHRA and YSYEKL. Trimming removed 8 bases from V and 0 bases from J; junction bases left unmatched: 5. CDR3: CASGETSGDQETQYF. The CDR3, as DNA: TGCGCCAGCGGGGAGACTAGCGGGGACCAAGAGACCCAGTACTTC.

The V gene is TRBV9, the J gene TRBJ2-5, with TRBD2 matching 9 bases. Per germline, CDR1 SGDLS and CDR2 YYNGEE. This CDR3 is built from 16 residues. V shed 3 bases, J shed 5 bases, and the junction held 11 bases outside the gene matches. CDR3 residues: CASSEGGGRARETQYF. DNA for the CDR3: TGTGCCAGCAGCGAAGGGGGCGGGAGGGCCCGGGAGACCCAGTACTTC.

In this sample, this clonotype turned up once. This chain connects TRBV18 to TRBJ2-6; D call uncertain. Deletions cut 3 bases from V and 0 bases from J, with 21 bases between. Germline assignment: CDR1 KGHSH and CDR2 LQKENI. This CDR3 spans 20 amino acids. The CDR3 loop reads CASSPLGRYSRSSGANVLTF. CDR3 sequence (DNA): TGTGCCAGCTCACCCCTGGGTAGGTACAGTCGCTCCTCTGGGGCCAACGTCCTGACTTTC. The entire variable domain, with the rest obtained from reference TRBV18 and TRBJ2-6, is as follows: NAGVMQNPRHLVRRRGQEARLRCSPMKGHSHVYWYRQLPEEGLKFMVYLQKENIIDESGMPKERFSAEFPKEGPSILRIQQVVRGDSAAYFCASSPLGRYSRSSGANVLTFGAGSRLTVL.

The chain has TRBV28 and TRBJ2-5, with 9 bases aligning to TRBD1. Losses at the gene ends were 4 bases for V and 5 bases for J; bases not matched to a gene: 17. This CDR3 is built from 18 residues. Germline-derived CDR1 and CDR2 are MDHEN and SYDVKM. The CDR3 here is CASSSTHPGQGSGETQYF. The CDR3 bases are TGTGCCAGCAGTTCAACCCACCCCGGACAGGGGTCGGGCGAGACCCAGTACTTC.

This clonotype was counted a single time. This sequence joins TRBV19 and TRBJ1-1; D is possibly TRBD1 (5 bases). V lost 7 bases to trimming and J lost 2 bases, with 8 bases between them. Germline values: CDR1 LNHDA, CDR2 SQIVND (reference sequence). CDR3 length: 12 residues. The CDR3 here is CASIDSNTEAFF. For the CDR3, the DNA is TGTGCCAGTATAGACAGCAACACTGAAGCTTTCTTT.

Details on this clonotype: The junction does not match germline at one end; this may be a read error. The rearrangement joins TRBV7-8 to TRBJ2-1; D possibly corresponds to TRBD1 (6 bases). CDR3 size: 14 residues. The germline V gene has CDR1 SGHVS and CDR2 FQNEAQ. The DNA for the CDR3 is TGTGCCAGCAGATTAGACTTCGCAGGGGTGCTTAGGTTCTTC. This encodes CASRLDFAGVLRFF.

The CDR3 protein is CASSKNEKLFF. For the CDR3, the DNA is TGTGCCAGCAGTAAGAATGAAAAACTGTTTTTT. The V gene is TRBV27, the J gene TRBJ1-4; D uncertain. This CDR3 is built from 11 residues. From germline, CDR1 is MNHEY and CDR2 SMNVEV (reference sequence). V shed 5 bases and J shed 5 bases, with 3 bases lying between them.

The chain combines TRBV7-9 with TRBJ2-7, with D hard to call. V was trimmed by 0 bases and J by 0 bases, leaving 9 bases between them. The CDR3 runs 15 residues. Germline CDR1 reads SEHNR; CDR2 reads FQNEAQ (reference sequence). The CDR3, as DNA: TGTGCCAGCAGCTTAGCGGGTGCCCCCTCCTACGAGCAGTACTTC. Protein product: CASSLAGAPSYEQYF.

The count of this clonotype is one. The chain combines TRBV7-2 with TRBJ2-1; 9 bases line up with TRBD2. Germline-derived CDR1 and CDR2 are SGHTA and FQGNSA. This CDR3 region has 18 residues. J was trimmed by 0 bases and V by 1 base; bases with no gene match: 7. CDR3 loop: CASSLDSGGPSSYNEQFF. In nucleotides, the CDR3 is TGTGCCAGCAGCTTAGACAGCGGGGGGCCTAGCTCCTACAATGAGCAGTTCTTC.

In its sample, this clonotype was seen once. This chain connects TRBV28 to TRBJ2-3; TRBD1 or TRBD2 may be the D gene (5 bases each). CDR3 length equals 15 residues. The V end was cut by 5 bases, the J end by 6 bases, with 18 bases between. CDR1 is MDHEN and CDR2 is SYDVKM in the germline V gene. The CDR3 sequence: CASSPTFGAGDTQYF. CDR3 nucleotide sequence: TGTGCCAGCAGTCCCACGTTCGGGGCAGGGGATACGCAGTATTTT. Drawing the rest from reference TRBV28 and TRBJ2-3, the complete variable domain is DVKVTQSSRYLVKRTGEKVFLECVQDMDHENMFWYRQDPGLGLRLIYFSYDVKMKEKGDIPEGYSVSREKKERFSLILESASTNQTSMYLCASSPTFGAGDTQYFGPGTRLTVL.

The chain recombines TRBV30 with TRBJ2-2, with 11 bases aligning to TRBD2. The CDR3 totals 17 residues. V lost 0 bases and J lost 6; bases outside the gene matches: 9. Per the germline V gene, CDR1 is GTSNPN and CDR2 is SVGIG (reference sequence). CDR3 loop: CAWSVKGLAGGSGELFF. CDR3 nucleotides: TGTGCCTGGAGTGTAAAGGGTCTAGCGGGAGGTTCCGGGGAGCTGTTTTTT.

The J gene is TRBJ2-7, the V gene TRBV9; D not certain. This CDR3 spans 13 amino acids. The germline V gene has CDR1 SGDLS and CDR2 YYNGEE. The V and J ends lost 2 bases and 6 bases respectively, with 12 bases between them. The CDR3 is CASSVVSGSEQYF. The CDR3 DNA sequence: TGTGCCAGCAGCGTTGTCTCGGGTTCCGAGCAGTACTTC. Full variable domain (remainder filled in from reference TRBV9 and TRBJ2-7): DSGVTQTPKHLITATGQRVTLRCSPRSGDLSVYWYQQSLDQGLQFLIQYYNGEERAKGNILERFSAQQFPDLHSELNLSSLELGDSALYFCASSVVSGSEQYFGPGTRLTVT.

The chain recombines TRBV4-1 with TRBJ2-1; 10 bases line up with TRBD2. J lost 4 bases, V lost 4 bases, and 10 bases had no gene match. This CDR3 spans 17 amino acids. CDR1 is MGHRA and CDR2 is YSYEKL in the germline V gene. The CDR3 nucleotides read TGCGCCAGCAGCCCGTGGATAGCGGGGGGCTTATACAATGAGCAGTTCTTC. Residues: CASSPWIAGGLYNEQFF.

The CDR3 sequence: CATGLPSYNEQFF. The CDR3 DNA is TGTGCCACGGGACTCCCCTCCTACAATGAGCAGTTCTTC. The genes are TRBV10-3 and TRBJ2-1; perhaps TRBD2 as D (6 bases). This CDR3 spans 13 amino acids. Germline CDR1 is ENHRY and CDR2 is SYGVKD. V lost 10 bases and J 0 bases, leaving 10 bases between the germline ends.